A selection of T cell receptor beta chains follows, all from one sample in a study of regulatory T cells in long-lasting Graves disease. TCRdb re-called the multiplex PCR reads with MiXCR, one entry per CDR3 protein. This table has about half a million distinct CDR3 sequences, 9.5% to 15% appearing once. These data were likewise used in another study, on T cells in Graves' hyperthyroidism and ophthalmopathy.

The sequences come from peripheral blood mononuclear cells (PBMCs), collected at new diagnosis, from a patient treated with antithyroid drugs. These TCRs come from a woman younger than 45 with Graves disease. The CDR3 runs from the conserved cysteine through the conserved F or W. The D gene is left open where the match is weak. Clone size, where shown, is once, few, many, or a class for clones that have expanded.

D	J	size	V	DNA	CDR3
.	TRBJ2-2	.	TRBV7-3	TGTGCCAGCAGCGCAAAACCCCGGGAGTACACCGGGGAGCTGTTTTTT	CASSAKPREYTGELFF
.	TRBJ1-2	many	TRBV28	TGTGCCAGCAGTTTAGGGCAGGGAGAGGGCTATGGCTACACCTTC	CASSLGQGEGYGYTF
.	TRBJ2-7	many	TRBV7-9	TGTGCCAGCAGCTTAGCCTCCCCCCCCCGCGAGCAGTACTTC	CASSLASPPREQYF
.	TRBJ2-5	many	TRBV28	TGTGCCAGCAGAACAGGAGGGATAGAGACCCAGTACTTC	CASRTGGIETQYF
.	TRBJ2-2	many	TRBV2	TGTGCCAGCAGCTCCTCGGGCCTCAACACCGGGGAGCTGTTTTTT	CASSSSGLNTGELFF
TRBD1	TRBJ2-3	many	TRBV28	TGTGCCAGTCAGGGACAGCGCACAGATACGCAGTATTTT	CASQGQRTDTQYF
.	TRBJ1-5	.	TRBV10-2	TGCGCCAGCAGTGAATTAGGGTCCAATCAGCCCCAGCATTTT	CASSELGSNQPQHF
.	TRBJ2-7	many	TRBV10-3	TGTGCCATCAGTGAGGAGTTAGCGACCTACGAGCAGTACTTC	CAISEELATYEQYF
.	TRBJ2-7	many	TRBV11-2	TGTGCCAGCAGCTTAGACAGTCACCCCACCTACGAGCAGTACTTC	CASSLDSHPTYEQYF
.	TRBJ2-5	.	TRBV9	TGTGCCAGCAGCGTAACGGTGGGGTGGGAGACCCAGTACTTC	CASSVTVGWETQYF
.	TRBJ1-1	many	TRBV2	TGTGCCAGCAGTATGGGGAGGAACACTGAAGCTTTCTTT	CASSMGRNTEAFF
TRBD2	TRBJ2-5	many	TRBV28	TGTGCCAGCAGTTTATCGCAGACTAGCGGGAGGGCCAGTGAGACCCAGTACTTC	CASSLSQTSGRASETQYF
TRBD1	TRBJ1-2	few	TRBV9	TGTGCCAGCAGCTTAAAATCAGGGGGCGGCTATGGCTACACCTTC	CASSLKSGGGYGYTF
TRBD1	TRBJ2-1	.	TRBV6-2/TRBV6-3	TGTGCCAGCATCGCAGGGGGCTACAATGAGCAGTTCTTC	CASIAGGYNEQFF
TRBD1	TRBJ1-2	once	TRBV4-1	TGCGCCAGCAGCCAAGACATGACAGGGGGGAGCTATGGCTACACCTTC	CASSQDMTGGSYGYTF
.	TRBJ2-2	.	TRBV11-2	TGTGCCAGCAGCTATCGGTCCGGGCCCCCCGGGGAGCTGTTTTTT	CASSYRSGPPGELFF
.	TRBJ1-1	.	TRBV7-2	TGTGCCAGCAGCTTCCAATCTCAGGGGACCACTGAAGCTTTCTTT	CASSFQSQGTTEAFF
.	TRBJ1-2	many	TRBV13	TGTGCCAGCAGCCCCTCTAGGGAGGGTTATTATGGCTACACCTTC	CASSPSREGYYGYTF
TRBD2	TRBJ2-5	many	TRBV7-3	TGTGCCAGCAGCTTAAGTTCAGCGGGGATCCGGTTTTTC	CASSLSSAGIRFF
.	TRBJ2-1	few	TRBV19	TGTGCCAGTAGTATAGCCAATGGGGGCGGCTCCTACAATGAGCAGTTCTTC	CASSIANGGGSYNEQFF
.	TRBJ1-3	many	TRBV10-2	TGCGCCAGCAGTGAGGGTACTGGAAACACCATATATTTT	CASSEGTGNTIYF
.	TRBJ2-1	many	TRBV10-3	TGTGCCATCAGCGTTCAAGCGGGCTCCTACAATGAGCAGTTCTTC	CAISVQAGSYNEQFF
.	TRBJ1-1	.	TRBV20-1	TGCAGTGCTAGAGATAGGAGGCGATACACTGAAGCTTTCTTT	CSARDRRRYTEAFF
TRBD2	TRBJ2-1	few	TRBV7-3	TGTGCCAGCAGCTTATGGGGAGGGGCCTCCAATGAGCAGTTCTTC	CASSLWGGASNEQFF
.	TRBJ2-3	.	TRBV4-1	TGCGCCAGCAGCCAAGACCCCTTGCCCCTAAGCACAGATACGCAGTATTTT	CASSQDPLPLSTDTQYF
.	TRBJ2-1	few	TRBV4-3	TGCGCCAGCAGCTTTACCAGGGAAAATGAGAAGTTCTTC	CASSFTRENEKFF
TRBD1	TRBJ1-1	few	TRBV6-1	TGTGCCAGCAGTAGCACGACAGGGCTAATGACTGAAGCTTTCTTT	CASSSTTGLMTEAFF
.	TRBJ1-2	many	TRBV28	TGTGCCAGCAGTTTAGAGAATCGTCTGGGCTACACCTTC	CASSLENRLGYTF
.	TRBJ2-5	few	TRBV3-1	TGTGCCAGCAGCCAAGATGGCAGCAACCAAGAGACCCAGTACTTC	CASSQDGSNQETQYF
TRBD1	TRBJ1-5	many	TRBV20-1	TGCAGTGCGAGACAGGGCTTTCAGAATCAGCCCCAGCATTTT	CSARQGFQNQPQHF
.	TRBJ2-1	many	TRBV3-1	TGTGCCAGCAGCCAAGATGCCGGATTCTCCTACAATGAGCAGTTCTTC	CASSQDAGFSYNEQFF
.	TRBJ1-5	many	TRBV12-3/TRBV12-4	TGTGCCAGCAGCGCCGACAGGCCCGGCAATCAGCCCCAGCATTTT	CASSADRPGNQPQHF
TRBD1	TRBJ1-5	many	TRBV24-1	TGTGCCACCAGTGACCCCACAGGGGGCAATCAGCCCCAGCATTTT	CATSDPTGGNQPQHF
TRBD1	TRBJ2-1	.	TRBV18	TGTGCCAGCTCACCGGGACAGGGGGCTCATGAGCAGTTCTTC	CASSPGQGAHEQFF
.	TRBJ2-4	many	TRBV11-2	TGTGCCAGCAGACAGACTGGGGGAGCCAAAAACATTCAGTACTTC	CASRQTGGAKNIQYF
TRBD1	TRBJ1-1	many	TRBV2	TGTGCCAGCAGAGCCGGCGACAGGGGGCTGAACACTGAAGCTTTCTTT	CASRAGDRGLNTEAFF
.	TRBJ2-7	few	TRBV20-1	TGCAGTGCTAGAGACTTAGATACCTACGAGCAGTACTTC	CSARDLDTYEQYF
TRBD2	TRBJ2-1	many	TRBV24-1	TGTGCCACCAGTTCCCGGACTAGCGGGACTCATGAGCAGTTCTTC	CATSSRTSGTHEQFF
.	TRBJ2-7	many	TRBV18	TGTGCCAGCTCACCCCAGGAAAGTCTCAACGAGCAGTACTTC	CASSPQESLNEQYF
TRBD2	TRBJ2-1	many	TRBV13	TGTGCCAGCCACATTCGGGGACTAGACAATGAGCAGTTCTTC	CASHIRGLDNEQFF
.	TRBJ1-5	few	TRBV6-2/TRBV6-3	TGTGCCAGCAGTTATGGAGGGTCCGACGTAAATCAGCCCCAGCATTTT	CASSYGGSDVNQPQHF